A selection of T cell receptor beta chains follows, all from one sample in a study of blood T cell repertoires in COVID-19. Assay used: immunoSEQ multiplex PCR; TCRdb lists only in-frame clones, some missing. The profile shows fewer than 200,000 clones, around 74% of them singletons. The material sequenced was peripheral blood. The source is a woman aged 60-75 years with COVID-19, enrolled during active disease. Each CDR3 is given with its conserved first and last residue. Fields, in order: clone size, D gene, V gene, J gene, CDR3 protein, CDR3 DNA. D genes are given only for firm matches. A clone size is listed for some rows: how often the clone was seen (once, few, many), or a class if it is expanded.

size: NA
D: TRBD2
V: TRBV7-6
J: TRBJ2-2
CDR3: CASSLGLAGGGTGELFF
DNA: TGTGCCAGCAGCTTAGGTCTAGCGGGAGGGGGCACCGGGGAGCTGTTTTTT

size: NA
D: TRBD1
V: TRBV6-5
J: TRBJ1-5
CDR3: CASSYNRQGAGQPQHF
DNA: TGTGCCAGCAGTTACAATCGACAGGGAGCGGGTCAGCCCCAGCATTTT

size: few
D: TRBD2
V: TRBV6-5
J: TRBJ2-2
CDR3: CASTPGTTNTGELFF
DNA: TGTGCCAGCACCCCCGGGACTACGAACACCGGGGAGCTGTTTTTT

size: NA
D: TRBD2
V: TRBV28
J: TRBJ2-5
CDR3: CASSSGGGETQYF
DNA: TGTGCCAGCAGTTCGGGAGGGGGAGAGACCCAGTACTTC

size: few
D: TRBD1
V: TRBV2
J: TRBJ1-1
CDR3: CASSTDRDTEAFF
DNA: TGTGCCAGCAGTACCGACAGGGACACTGAAGCTTTCTTT

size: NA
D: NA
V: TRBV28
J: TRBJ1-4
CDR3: CASTKSPGLLNEKLFF
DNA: TGTGCCAGCACTAAAAGCCCTGGACTTCTTAATGAAAAACTGTTTTTT

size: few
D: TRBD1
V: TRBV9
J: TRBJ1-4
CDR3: CASSEGTGFNEKLFF
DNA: TGTGCCAGCAGCGAAGGGACAGGGTTTAATGAAAAACTGTTTTTT

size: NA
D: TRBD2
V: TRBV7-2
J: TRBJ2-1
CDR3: CASSLQSGNNEQFF
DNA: TGTGCCAGCAGCCTACAAAGCGGGAACAATGAGCAGTTCTTC

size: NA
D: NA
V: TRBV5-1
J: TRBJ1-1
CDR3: CASSPDLVNTEAFF
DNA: TGCGCCAGCAGCCCAGACTTGGTGAACACTGAAGCTTTCTTT

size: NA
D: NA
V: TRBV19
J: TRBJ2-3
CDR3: CASTRDTILHTDTQYF
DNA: TGTGCCAGTACCCGGGACACTATCCTCCACACAGATACGCAGTATTTT

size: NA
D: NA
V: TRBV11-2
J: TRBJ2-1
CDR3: CASSLGPGRLPNEQFF
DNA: TGTGCCAGCAGCTTAGGACCTGGGAGACTGCCCAATGAGCAGTTCTTC

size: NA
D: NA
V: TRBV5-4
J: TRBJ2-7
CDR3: CAYRWAGGLTLGEQYF
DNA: TGTGCCTACAGGTGGGCAGGAGGACTAACCCTGGGGGAGCAGTACTTC

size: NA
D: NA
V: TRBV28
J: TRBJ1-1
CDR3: CASSLPVGGVNTEAFF
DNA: TGTGCCAGCAGTTTACCGGTGGGGGGAGTAAACACTGAAGCTTTCTTT

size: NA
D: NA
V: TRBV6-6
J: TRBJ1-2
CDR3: CASSYGRALPYSF
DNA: TGTGCCAGCAGTTATGGCAGGGCTCTGCCCTACTCCTTC

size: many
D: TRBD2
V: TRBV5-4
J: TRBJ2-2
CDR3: CASSSTSGRNTGELFF
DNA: TGTGCCAGCAGCTCAACTAGCGGGAGGAACACCGGGGAGCTGTTTTTT

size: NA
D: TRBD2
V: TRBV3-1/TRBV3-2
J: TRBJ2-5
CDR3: CASSQVTGRAQETQYF
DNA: TGTGCCAGCAGCCAAGTCACCGGGAGGGCACAAGAGACCCAGTACTTC

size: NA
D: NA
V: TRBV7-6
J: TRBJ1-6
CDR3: CASSLLEGAYNSPLHF
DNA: TGTGCCAGCAGCTTACTGGAGGGTGCCTATAATTCACCCCTCCACTTT

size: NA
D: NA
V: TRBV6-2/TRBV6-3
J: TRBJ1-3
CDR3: CASSYGAGSAGNTIYF
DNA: TGTGCCAGCAGTTACGGCGCAGGGTCTGCTGGAAACACCATATATTTT

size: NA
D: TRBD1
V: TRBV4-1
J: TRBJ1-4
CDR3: CASRPTGGGTNEKLFF
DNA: TGCGCCAGCAGGCCGACAGGGGGGGGAACTAATGAAAAACTGTTTTTT

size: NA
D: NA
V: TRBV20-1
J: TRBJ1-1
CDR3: CSASRPSGVMNTEAFF
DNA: TGCAGTGCTAGTAGACCGTCAGGGGTCATGAACACTGAAGCTTTCTTT

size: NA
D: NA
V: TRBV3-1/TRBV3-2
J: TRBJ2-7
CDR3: CASSQDITSDDEQYF
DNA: TGTGCCAGCAGCCAGGACATCACTTCAGACGACGAGCAGTACTTC

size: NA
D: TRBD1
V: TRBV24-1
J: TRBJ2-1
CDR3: CATSAVTGMSYNEQFF
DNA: TGTGCCACCAGTGCCGTGACAGGGATGTCCTACAATGAGCAGTTCTTC

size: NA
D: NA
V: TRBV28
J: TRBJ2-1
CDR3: CASKDPGLVNEQFF
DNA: TGTGCCAGCAAAGATCCGGGACTCGTGAATGAGCAGTTCTTC

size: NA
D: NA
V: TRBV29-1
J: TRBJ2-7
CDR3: CSARMGAEQYF
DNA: TGCAGCGCCCGGATGGGGGCTGAGCAGTACTTC

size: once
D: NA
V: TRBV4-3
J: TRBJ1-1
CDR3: CASSLRFDTRNTEAFF
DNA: TGCGCCAGCAGCCTTCGTTTTGACACTAGGAACACTGAAGCTTTCTTT

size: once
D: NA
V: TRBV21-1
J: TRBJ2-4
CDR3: CASSKAFGKNIQYF
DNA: TGTGCCAGCAGCAAAGCTTTCGGCAAAAACATTCAGTACTTC

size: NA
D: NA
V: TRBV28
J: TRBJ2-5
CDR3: CASCTPGEETQYF
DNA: TGTGCCAGCTGTACCCCAGGGGAGGAGACCCAGTACTTC

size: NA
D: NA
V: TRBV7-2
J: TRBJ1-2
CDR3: CASRPVAGYTF
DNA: TGTGCCAGCAGGCCTGTAGCTGGCTACACCTTC

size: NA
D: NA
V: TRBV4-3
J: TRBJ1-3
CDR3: CASSQQGSGNTIYF
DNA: TGCGCCAGCAGCCAACAGGGTTCGGGAAACACCATATATTTT

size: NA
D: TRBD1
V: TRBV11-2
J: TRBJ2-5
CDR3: CASSTDRGLQETQYF
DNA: TGTGCCAGTAGCACAGACAGGGGCCTCCAAGAGACCCAGTACTTC

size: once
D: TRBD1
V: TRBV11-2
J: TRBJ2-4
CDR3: CASRQWGTGRVKNIQYF
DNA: TGTGCCAGCAGACAGTGGGGGACAGGACGTGTCAAAAACATTCAGTACTTC

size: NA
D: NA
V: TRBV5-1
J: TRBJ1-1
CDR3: CASSQSGSTEAFF
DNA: TGCGCCAGCAGTCAATCAGGGTCCACTGAAGCTTTCTTT

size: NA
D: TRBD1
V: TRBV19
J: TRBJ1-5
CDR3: CASSVGMTGRQPQHF
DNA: TGTGCCAGTAGTGTTGGGATGACAGGGAGGCAGCCCCAGCATTTT

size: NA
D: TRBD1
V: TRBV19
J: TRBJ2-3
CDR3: CASSIWETGGYTDTQYF
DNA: TGTGCCAGTAGTATTTGGGAGACAGGGGGCTATACAGATACGCAGTATTTT

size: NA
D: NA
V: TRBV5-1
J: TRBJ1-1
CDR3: CASSRTVNTEAFF
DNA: TGCGCCAGCAGCAGGACAGTGAACACTGAAGCTTTCTTT

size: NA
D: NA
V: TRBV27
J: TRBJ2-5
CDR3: CASSVTGSRETQYF
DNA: TGTGCCAGCAGTGTTACAGGGTCCCGGGAGACCCAGTACTTC

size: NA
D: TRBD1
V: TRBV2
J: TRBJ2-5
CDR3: CASRRDRGKLETQYF
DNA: TGTGCCAGCAGAAGGGACAGGGGGAAGTTGGAGACCCAGTACTTC

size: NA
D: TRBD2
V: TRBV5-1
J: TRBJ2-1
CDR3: CASGTSGGSYNEQFF
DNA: TGCGCCAGCGGCACTAGCGGGGGGTCCTACAATGAGCAGTTCTTC

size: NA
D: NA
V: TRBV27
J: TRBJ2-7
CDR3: CASRSGGLPYEQYF
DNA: TGTGCCAGCAGGTCTGGCGGCCTCCCCTACGAGCAGTACTTC

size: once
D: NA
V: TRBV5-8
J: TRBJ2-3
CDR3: CASSRPGTDTQYF
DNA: TGTGCCAGCAGCCGCCCAGGCACAGATACGCAGTATTTT

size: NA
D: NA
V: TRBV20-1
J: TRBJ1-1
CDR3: CSEQLNTEAFF
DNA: TGCAGTGAACAATTGAACACTGAAGCTTTCTTT

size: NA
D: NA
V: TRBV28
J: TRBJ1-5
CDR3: CASSLSGNQPQHF
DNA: TGTGCCAGCAGTTTATCAGGCAATCAGCCCCAGCATTTT

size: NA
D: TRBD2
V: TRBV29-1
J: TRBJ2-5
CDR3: CSVQLAGQETQYF
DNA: TGCAGCGTACAATTAGCGGGACAAGAGACCCAGTACTTC

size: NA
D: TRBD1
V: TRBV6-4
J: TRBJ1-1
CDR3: CASISTRDRGRTEAFF
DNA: TGTGCCAGCATTTCTACCAGGGACAGGGGGCGGACTGAAGCTTTCTTT

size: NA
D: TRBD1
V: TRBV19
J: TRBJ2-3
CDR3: CASSMPTGQLDTQYF
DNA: TGTGCCAGTAGTATGCCGACAGGGCAACTGGATACGCAGTATTTT

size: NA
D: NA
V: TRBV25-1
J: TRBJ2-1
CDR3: CASSDTGAGAYNEQFF
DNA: TGTGCCAGCAGTGATACCGGGGCAGGGGCTTACAATGAGCAGTTCTTC

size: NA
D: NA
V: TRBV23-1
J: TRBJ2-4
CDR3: CASSQSEALRWSSSSAKNIQYF
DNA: TGCGCCAGCAGTCAATCGGAGGCCCTTAGGTGGTCGAGTTCTAGCGCGAAAAACATTCAGTACTTC

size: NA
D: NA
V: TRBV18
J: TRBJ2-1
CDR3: CASSPPNKLDNEQFF
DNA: TGTGCCAGCTCACCACCGAACAAGTTGGACAATGAGCAGTTCTTC

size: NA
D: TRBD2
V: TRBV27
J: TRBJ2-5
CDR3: CASSWRTSGGRGTQYF
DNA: TGTGCCAGCAGTTGGAGGACTAGCGGGGGCCGGGGGACCCAGTACTTC

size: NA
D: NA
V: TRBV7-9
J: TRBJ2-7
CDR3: CASSLDPGVGSEF
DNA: TGTGCCAGCAGCTTAGATCCAGGTGTGGGCTCCGAATTC

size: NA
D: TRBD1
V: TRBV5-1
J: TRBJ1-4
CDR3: CASSLRGTGGEKLFF
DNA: TGCGCCAGCAGCTTGAGGGGGACAGGGGGTGAAAAACTGTTTTTT

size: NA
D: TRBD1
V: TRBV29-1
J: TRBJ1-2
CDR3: CSVDRIGQVDYGYTF
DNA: TGCAGCGTAGATCGAATTGGACAGGTAGATTATGGCTACACCTTC

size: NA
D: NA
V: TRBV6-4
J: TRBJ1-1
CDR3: CASSKHGGIVNTEAFF
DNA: TGTGCCAGCAGTAAACACGGGGGAATAGTGAACACTGAAGCTTTCTTT